The T cell receptor (beta chain) under discussion was sequenced for a study of T cell repertoires in cytomegalovirus infection. Across the study: Public TCR beta signatures marked donors with CMV infection and the matching HLA.

This clonotype was counted between two and nine times. Its antigen is unknown. Notes on the study in general: In two of eight donors, the top clonotype was HLA-C-restricted CMV-specific.

TCRdb recomputed calls from the reads with MiXCR, one row per CDR3 protein. The data show about 100,000 distinct CDR3 sequences, 25% to 30% seen once. The material was CD8+ T cells from cultured PBMCs, obtained from culture after CMV antigen stimulation. This clonotype was sampled from a human donor in good health (CMV status not recorded). Some clones in this sample may be carry-over from other donors' samples.

CDR3 coding DNA: TGTGCCAGCACCCCGACACTTTCTGGAAACACCATATATTTT. Protein: CASTPTLSGNTIYF. The V gene is TRBV3-1, the J gene TRBJ1-3; no clear D. This CDR3 contains 14 residues. V was cut by 7 bases and J by 1 base, with 11 bases left in between. CDR1 LGHDT and CDR2 YNNKEL come from the germline V gene (reference sequence).